Each of the 5 T cell receptor beta chains below was sequenced from the same sample in a study of memory CD4+ T cells and cytomegalovirus serostatus. The sort gate was single viable CD3+CD4+CD8-CD45RO+ cells for memory CD4+ T cells. Clones were sequenced by immunoSEQ multiplex PCR, and TCRdb holds only the in-frame ones, with some missing. Among some 50,000 clones, roughly 79% were seen once, and the ten largest hold 1.6%. Sample: memory CD4+ T cells from blood. These receptors all come from an adult in good health and CMV-seronegative.

The V gene is TRBV6-5, the J gene TRBJ1-5, with D hard to call. Trimming removed 4 bases at V and 5 bases at J, with 9 bases between. Looked up from germline, CDR1 is MNHEY and CDR2 is SVGAGI. The CDR3 runs 13 residues. CDR3 amino acids: CASSSDRYQPQHF. The CDR3 coding sequence is TGTGCCAGCAGTTCCGACCGATATCAGCCCCAGCATTTT.

V is TRBV2 and J is TRBJ2-3, with D perhaps TRBD2 (6 bases). The CDR3 length is 15 residues. The V end lost 7 bases, the J end lost 0 bases, and 14 bases lay between the germline ends. CDR1 SNHLY and CDR2 FYNNEI come from the germline V gene. Here the CDR3 reads CASTWRGTSTDTQYF. In nucleotides, the CDR3 is TGTGCCAGCACCTGGCGCGGGACTAGCACAGATACGCAGTATTTT.

This chain connects TRBV7-6 to TRBJ1-2, with D possibly matching TRBD1 (5 bases). The CDR3 loop spans 15 amino acids. Trimming took off 5 bases at V and 4 bases at J, with 17 bases between the two ends. In germline, CDR1 is SGHVS, CDR2 FNYEAQ. The CDR3 sequence: CASSLNSGARYGYTF. The DNA for the CDR3 is TGTGCCAGCAGCCTGAACTCCGGGGCCCGCTATGGCTACACCTTC.

This clone turned up a few times. The genes are TRBV5-5 and TRBJ1-1, with 8 bases matching TRBD1. The length of the CDR3 is 14 residues. Per germline, CDR1 SGHKS and CDR2 YYEKEE (reference sequence). The J segment lost 4 bases and the V segment lost 5 bases, leaving 7 bases of the junction unmatched. CDR3 sequence (DNA): TGTGCCAGCAGTTTTTGGACAGGGAGCACTGAAGCTTTCTTT. Protein sequence: CASSFWTGSTEAFF.

The J gene is TRBJ1-1, the V gene TRBV9, with D possibly TRBD1 on 6 matching bases. The CDR3 covers 14 residues. Trimming took off 0 bases at V and 11 bases at J, with 17 bases between the two ends. Germline V gives CDR1 SGDLS, CDR2 YYNGEE. The chain's CDR3 is CASSVEAGDNAAFF. CDR3 in DNA: TGTGCCAGCAGCGTAGAGGCAGGGGACAATGCGGCTTTCTTT.